A single sample gave rise to the 29 T cell receptor beta chains below, sequenced in a study of T cells after yellow fever vaccination. TCRdb used MiXCR to reprocess the 5' RACE reads, holding one entry per CDR3 protein. The table lists 140,000 to 150,000 distinct CDR3 sequences, 5% to 8% of them singletons. The sequencing here drew on CD4+ T cells sorted from PBMCs, taken 10 days after the yellow fever booster vaccination. These receptors were taken from a man aged 30 to 39 who received the YFV17D yellow fever vaccine.

On this clonotype itself: This may arise from a read error, as a much more abundant clone is one base away. This chain connects TRBV7-8 to TRBJ2-7, with a tentative D call TRBD1 (5 bases). This CDR3 is built from 15 residues. Trimming pared 5 bases from V and 0 bases from J, leaving 14 bases between. The germline V gene has CDR1 SGHVS and CDR2 FQNEAQ. Here the CDR3 reads CASSPRTPFSYEQYF. Written as DNA, the CDR3 is TGTGCCAGCAGCCCCCGGACACCGTTCTCCTACGAGCAGTACTTC.

V and J are TRBV29-1 and TRBJ1-1, with D maybe TRBD1 (6 bases). The CDR3 is 13 amino acids. Germline lookup yields CDR1 SQVTM and CDR2 ANQGSEA. Trimming cost V 7 bases and J 6 bases, with 18 bases left between them. The DNA for the CDR3 is TGCAGCGGAGATAACAGGGCTGGGGCTGAAGCTTTCTTT. It translates to CSGDNRAGAEAFF.

This clonotype was observed a handful of times. The chain is built from TRBV5-1 and TRBJ2-7; tentatively, D is TRBD1 (5 bases). V was trimmed by 3 bases and J by 2 bases, leaving 18 bases between them. The germline CDR1 and CDR2 sequences are SGHRS and YFSETQ. This CDR3 comprises 16 residues. This chain's CDR3 is CASSSGRVSVPYEQYF. The CDR3 DNA reads as TGCGCCAGCAGCTCGGGCAGGGTCTCGGTCCCCTACGAGCAGTACTTC.

The table lists this clonotype with many counts. The gene calls are TRBV12-3 or TRBV12-4 and TRBJ1-1; D ambiguous. This CDR3 has 14 amino acids. V was cut by 8 bases and J by 0 bases, with 13 bases left in between. DNA of the CDR3: TGTGCCAGCCGAACAATGGGGTTGAACACTGAAGCTTTCTTT. Its protein is CASRTMGLNTEAFF.

In this sample, this clonotype turned up many times. V usage is TRBV18 and J usage is TRBJ2-5; D is uncertain. Trimming pared 2 bases from V and 3 bases from J, leaving 7 bases between. This CDR3 is built from 13 residues. Germline V CDR1 and CDR2: KGHSH, LQKENI. The DNA for the CDR3 is TGTGCCAGCTCACCAACCCTAGAAGAGACCCAGTACTTC. Protein product: CASSPTLEETQYF.

This clonotype was found many times. The chain has TRBV7-2 and TRBJ2-1; D might be TRBD1 (6 bases). This CDR3 has 13 amino acids. Trimming pared 5 bases from V and 8 bases from J, leaving 13 bases between. Germline CDR1 reads SGHTA; CDR2 reads FQGNSA. The CDR3 sequence is CASSATGYDEQFF. The CDR3 DNA reads TGTGCCAGCAGCGCCACAGGGTACGATGAGCAGTTCTTC.

This clonotype was seen ten or more times. The rearrangement links TRBV7-2 to TRBJ2-7, with no clear D. The CDR3 extends over 14 amino acids. From germline, CDR1 is SGHTA and CDR2 FQGNSA. The V and J ends lost 4 bases and 3 bases respectively, with 13 bases between them. The CDR3 reads CASSSSYGDYEQYF. The CDR3 nucleotides read TGTGCCAGCAGCTCCAGTTACGGCGACTACGAGCAGTACTTC. The full variable domain, in which reference TRBV7-2 and TRBJ2-7 provide the parts outside the CDR3, is GAGVSQSPSNKVTEKGKDVELRCDPISGHTALYWYRQSLGQGLEFLIYFQGNSAPDKSGLPSDRFSAERTGGSVSTLTIQRTQQEDSAVYLCASSSSYGDYEQYFGPGTRLTVT.

Ten or more counts support this clonotype. The J gene is TRBJ2-1, the V gene TRBV12-3 or TRBV12-4; TRBD2 agrees at 8 bases. CDR3 length: 15 amino acids. Trimming took 5 bases from V and 0 from J; bases not matched to a gene: 3. The CDR3 spells CASSAAGGSYNEQFF. CDR3 DNA sequence: TGTGCCAGCAGTGCTGCGGGGGGCTCCTACAATGAGCAGTTCTTC.

This clonotype was counted many times. The chain recombines TRBV2 with TRBJ2-2; D ambiguous. From germline, CDR1 is SNHLY and CDR2 FYNNEI. Trimming left V 6 bases short and J 2 bases short, with 7 bases between. The CDR3 is 13 amino acids. The CDR3 loop reads CASRSSNTGELFF. The CDR3 nucleotides read TGTGCCAGCAGGTCGAGCAACACCGGGGAGCTGTTTTTT.

This chain uses TRBV20-1 with TRBJ2-3, with TRBD2 identical over 11 bases. Germline V gene lookup returns CDR1 DFQATT and CDR2 SNEGSKA (reference sequence). This CDR3 has 16 amino acids. Trimming removed 6 bases from V and 6 bases from J; junction bases left unmatched: 14. The CDR3 DNA follows: TGCAGTGCCTCATCGGGACTAGCGGAGTGGCCCGATACGCAGTATTTT. It codes for CSASSGLAEWPDTQYF.

This clonotype was detected a few times. The chain joins TRBV7-2 to TRBJ2-5; 12 bases align to TRBD2. Trimming cost V 8 bases and J 6 bases; bases outside gene matches: 7. The germline V gene encodes CDR1 SGHTA and CDR2 FQGNSA. The CDR3 totals 14 residues. The CDR3 DNA reads TGTGCCAGCGCTCTAGCGGGAGGGCCGAAGACCCAGTACTTC. Residues: CASALAGGPKTQYF.

The table lists this clonotype with a few counts. The rearrangement uses TRBV11-2 and TRBJ2-1; the match to TRBD1 covers 7 bases. Germline trimming cut 5 bases from V and 5 bases from J; bases unmatched to any gene: 3. The CDR3 has 13 residues. Germline CDR1 SGHAT, CDR2 FQNNGV. The CDR3 coding sequence is TGTGCCAGCAGCCCGGACAGGCACAATGAGCAGTTCTTC. Its translation: CASSPDRHNEQFF.

In its sample, this clonotype was seen many times. The rearrangement joins TRBV21-1 to TRBJ2-1; the table's D call TRBD1 went unverified against the DNA. TRBV21-1 is annotated as a pseudogene. The CDR3 contains 14 residues. DNA for the CDR3: TGTGCCAGCAGCAAGCAGGGGGCCATAAATGAGCAGTTCTTC. Translation gives CASSKQGAINEQFF.

About this clonotype: Since a much larger clone is just one base distant, this may be a read error. This chain uses TRBV6-2 or TRBV6-3 with TRBJ2-7, with TRBD1 matching over 7 bases. The V segment lost 6 bases and the J segment 6 bases; nucleotides outside the gene matches: 8. Germline CDR1 reads MNHEY; CDR2 reads SVGEGT. This CDR3 region has 13 residues. CDR3 sequence (DNA): TGTGCCAGCAGGGGGACAGCGCCCAGCGAGCAGTACTTC. Translated: CASRGTAPSEQYF.

This clonotype was seen a handful of times. The rearrangement links TRBV3-1 to TRBJ2-1, with a possible D match to TRBD2 (5 bases). This CDR3 region has 16 residues. Trimming cost V 1 base and J 0 bases, with 10 bases left between them. CDR1 LGHDT and CDR2 YNNKEL come from the germline V gene (reference sequence). CDR3 DNA sequence: TGTGCCAGCAGCCAAGCCCTAGCCAGCTCCTACAATGAGCAGTTCTTC. Translation gives CASSQALASSYNEQFF.

Note on this clonotype: A much more abundant neighbour one base away suggests this may be a read error. The rearrangement links TRBV2 to TRBJ2-1; maybe TRBD1 (5 bases). CDR1 and CDR2 from the germline V gene are SNHLY and FYNNEI. There are 13 residues in the CDR3. The DNA of the CDR3 is TGTGCCAGCAGTGAAAGACAGATGAATGAGCGGTTCTTC. This translates into CASSERQMNERFF.

The V and J genes are TRBV3-1 and TRBJ2-3; possibly TRBD1 or TRBD2 for D (5 bases each). The V and J ends lost 5 bases and 1 base respectively, with 13 bases between them. Germline V gene data show CDR1 as LGHDT and CDR2 as YNNKEL (reference sequence). The CDR3 runs 15 residues. For the CDR3, the DNA is TGTGCCAGCAGCTACCGGGGCCCTTGCACAGATACGCAGTATTTT. This encodes CASSYRGPCTDTQYF.

Details on this clonotype: A read error may be the cause here, since a much bigger clone is one base away. V usage is TRBV28 and J usage is TRBJ2-3; D unresolved. The germline V gene encodes CDR1 MDHEN and CDR2 SYDVKM. The CDR3 consists of 14 residues. V was pared by 4 bases and J by 3 bases, with 11 bases between. CDR3 residues: CASSSPVATDTQYF. DNA of the CDR3: TGTGCCAGCAGTTCACCAGTAGCAACAGATACGCAGTATTTT.

As concerns this clonotype: A much larger clone sits a single nucleotide away, making a read error possible. This chain's CDR3 is CASSLRADTQYF. CDR3 nucleotide sequence: TGTGCCAGCAGCTTAAGGGCAGATACGCAGTATTTT. The V call is TRBV5-6, the J call TRBJ2-3; D remains unclear. In germline, CDR1 is SGHDT, CDR2 YYEEEE. The CDR3 consists of 12 residues. V lost 2 bases to trimming and J lost 4 bases, with 5 bases between them.

This clonotype has only a few counts. The J gene is TRBJ2-5, the V gene TRBV5-1; 10 bases are shared with TRBD2. Germline V gene lookup returns CDR1 SGHRS and CDR2 YFSETQ. V shed 2 bases, J shed 5 bases, and the junction held 12 bases outside the gene matches. This CDR3 contains 17 residues. The CDR3, as DNA: TGCGCCAGCAGCTTACTCCCTCCTAGCGGGAGTTGGGAGACCCAGTACTTC. Its translation: CASSLLPPSGSWETQYF.

This clonotype appeared many times. CDR3 nucleotides: TGTGCCAGTAGTTATGGCAGGGGGGTGACCCAGTACTTC. Amino acids: CASSYGRGVTQYF. The chain combines TRBV19 with TRBJ2-5, with D possibly matching TRBD1 (7 bases). V lost 5 bases to trimming and J lost 7 bases, with 14 bases between them. The CDR3 length is 13 residues. The V gene's germline CDR1 is LNHDA and CDR2 SQIVND (reference sequence). The full variable domain, in which reference TRBV19 and TRBJ2-5 provide the parts outside the CDR3, is DGGITQSPKYLFRKEGQNVTLSCEQNLNHDAMYWYRQDPGQGLRLIYYSQIVNDFQKGDIAEGYSVSREKKESFPLTVTSAQKNPTAFYLCASSYGRGVTQYFGPGTRLLVL.

This clonotype was detected ten times or more. The chain joins TRBV11-2 to TRBJ1-1; D not resolved. Germline V CDR1 and CDR2: SGHAT, FQNNGV. The CDR3 consists of 13 residues. CDR3 loop: CWFGEGKNTEAFF. CDR3 DNA sequence: TGTTGGTTTGGGGAGGGTAAGAACACTGAAGCTTTCTTT.

This clonotype was recorded at least ten times. The chain employs TRBV28 and TRBJ2-7; the D gene is possibly TRBD2 (6 bases). CDR1 is MDHEN, CDR2 SYDVKM, per germline. The CDR3 consists of 14 residues. V shed 2 bases and J shed 4 bases, with 12 bases lying between them. The CDR3, as DNA: TGTGCCAGCAGTTTACGGGGAGGAAGGTACGAGCAGTACTTC. Translated: CASSLRGGRYEQYF.

J is TRBJ2-7 and V is TRBV19; tentatively, D is TRBD1 (7 bases). Trimming removed 3 bases from V and 2 bases from J, with 14 bases in between. The CDR3 is made up of 15 amino acids. Per the germline V gene, CDR1 is LNHDA and CDR2 is SQIVND (reference sequence). In DNA, the CDR3 is TGTGCCAGTAGTATGGGGGGACAGCCAGCCTACGAGCAGTACTTC. Protein product: CASSMGGQPAYEQYF.

The chain couples TRBV20-1 to TRBJ1-3; D unclear. CDR1 and CDR2 from the germline V gene are DFQATT and SNEGSKA (reference sequence). The CDR3 totals 12 residues. Trimming left V 3 bases short and J 4 bases short, with 7 bases between. The CDR3: CSARAGGNTIYF. Here the CDR3 DNA reads TGCAGTGCTAGGGCGGGCGGAAACACCATATATTTT.

At least ten counts were recorded for this clonotype. The chain couples TRBV7-2 to TRBJ2-2, with a possible D match to TRBD2 (5 bases). The V gene's germline CDR1 is SGHTA and CDR2 FQGNSA. V dropped 2 bases and J dropped 7 bases, with 14 bases sitting between them. This CDR3 is built from 15 residues. The CDR3 sequence: CASSLKIIGGGELFF. The CDR3 DNA follows: TGTGCCAGCAGCTTAAAAATAATAGGAGGCGGGGAGCTGTTTTTT.

This clonotype was seen at least ten times. CDR3 DNA sequence: TGTGCCAGCAGTTACTCAAGGGGGCCGGCCGGGCTGTTTTTT. It translates to CASSYSRGPAGLFF. V and J are TRBV6-5 and TRBJ2-2, with 7 bases identical to TRBD1. Germline values: CDR1 MNHEY, CDR2 SVGAGI. After removal of 0 bases from V and 13 bases from J, the junction contained 8 bases not matched to a gene. There are 14 residues in the CDR3.

This clonotype came up many times. The DNA for the CDR3 is TGTGCCAGCAGCTTAAATTTGGGGCCAGAGACCCAGTACTTC. This sequence encodes CASSLNLGPETQYF. V and J are TRBV7-2 and TRBJ2-5; D may be TRBD1 (5 bases). CDR3 length: 14 amino acids. Trimming left V 2 bases short and J 4 bases short, with 11 bases between. Germline loops: CDR1 SGHTA, CDR2 FQGNSA.

This clonotype was seen a handful of times. This chain joins TRBV3-1 and TRBJ2-7; D not certain. CDR3 length equals 16 residues. Per the germline V gene, CDR1 is LGHDT and CDR2 is YNNKEL (reference sequence). The V end lost 1 base, the J end lost 0 bases, and 13 bases lay between the germline ends. The CDR3 region has the DNA TGTGCCAGCAGCCAAGTTGGGTCGCTGGACTCCTACGAGCAGTACTTC. Translated: CASSQVGSLDSYEQYF.